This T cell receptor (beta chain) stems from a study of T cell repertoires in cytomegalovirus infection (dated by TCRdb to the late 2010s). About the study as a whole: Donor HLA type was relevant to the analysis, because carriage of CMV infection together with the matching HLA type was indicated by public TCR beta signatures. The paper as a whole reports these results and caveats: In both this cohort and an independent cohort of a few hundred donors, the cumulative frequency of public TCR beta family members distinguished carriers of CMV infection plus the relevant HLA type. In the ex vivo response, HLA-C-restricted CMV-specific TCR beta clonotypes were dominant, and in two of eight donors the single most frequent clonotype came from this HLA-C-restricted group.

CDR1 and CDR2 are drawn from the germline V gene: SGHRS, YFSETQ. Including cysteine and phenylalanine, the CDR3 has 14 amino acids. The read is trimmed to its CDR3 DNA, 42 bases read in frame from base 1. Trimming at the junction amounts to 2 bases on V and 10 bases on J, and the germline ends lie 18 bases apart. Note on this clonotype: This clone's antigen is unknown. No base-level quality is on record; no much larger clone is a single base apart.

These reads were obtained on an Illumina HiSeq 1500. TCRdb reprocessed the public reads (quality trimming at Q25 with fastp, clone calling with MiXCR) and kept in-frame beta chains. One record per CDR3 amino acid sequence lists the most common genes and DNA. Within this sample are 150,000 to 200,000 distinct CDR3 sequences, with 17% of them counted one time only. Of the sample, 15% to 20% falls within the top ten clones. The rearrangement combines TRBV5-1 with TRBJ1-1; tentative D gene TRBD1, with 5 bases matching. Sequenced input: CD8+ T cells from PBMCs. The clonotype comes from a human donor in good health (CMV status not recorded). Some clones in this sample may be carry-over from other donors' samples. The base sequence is TGCGCCAGCAGCTTTAGAGGGACCTCAGAAGGAGCTTTCTTT. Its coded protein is CASSFRGTSEGAFF.